This TCR beta chain stems from a study of cytomegalovirus exposure and HLA in healthy donors. Unmatched junction bases numbered 3, after V lost 2 bases and J lost 2 bases. The CDR3 has 15 residues. Germline V gives CDR1 SGHRS, CDR2 YFSETQ. The PCR ran on 60 Vbeta and 13 Jbeta primers. How the authors handled the data: Per a later analysis, the number of unique TCR beta chains was around 79 million, of which some 9.9 million were shared. Sequencing was performed with immunoSEQ multiplex PCR; in TCRdb, only in-frame clones are kept and a portion is missing. V, J and clone size reflect that table, while D and trimming were determined from the DNA. The sample lists around 150,000 clones; about 88% were seen once.

The rearrangement links TRBV5-1 to TRBJ2-2, with 7 bases lining up with TRBD1. The receptor was derived from a young woman in good health and CMV-seronegative. The sequencing sample was made of PBMCs. Written as DNA, the CDR3 is TGCGCCAGCAGCTTCTGGACAGGAAACACCGGGGAGCTGTTTTTT. Translated: CASSFWTGNTGELFF.